The clone carrying this T cell receptor (beta chain) was found a few times. TCRdb re-called the 5' RACE reads through MiXCR, storing one row per CDR3 protein. This sample has about 110,000 distinct CDR3 sequences; less than 25% occur once, and the top ten carry 9% to 15%. This specimen belongs to a study of CD8 T cells in ankylosing spondylitis. CDR1 is DFQATT and CDR2 is SNEGSKA in the germline V gene (reference sequence). CDR3 length: 14 amino acids. Trimming removed 4 bases from V and 4 bases from J; junction bases left unmatched: 4. The sequencing sample was made of synovial fluid, either unsorted or a sorted T cell fraction (not recorded which). This receptor was obtained from a male donor with ankylosing spondylitis. This chain joins TRBV20-1 and TRBJ1-4, with 9 bases matching TRBD1. As DNA, the CDR3 is TGCAGTGCTACCCCGACAGGGGGTAATGAAAAACTGTTTTTT. This sequence encodes CSATPTGGNEKLFF.